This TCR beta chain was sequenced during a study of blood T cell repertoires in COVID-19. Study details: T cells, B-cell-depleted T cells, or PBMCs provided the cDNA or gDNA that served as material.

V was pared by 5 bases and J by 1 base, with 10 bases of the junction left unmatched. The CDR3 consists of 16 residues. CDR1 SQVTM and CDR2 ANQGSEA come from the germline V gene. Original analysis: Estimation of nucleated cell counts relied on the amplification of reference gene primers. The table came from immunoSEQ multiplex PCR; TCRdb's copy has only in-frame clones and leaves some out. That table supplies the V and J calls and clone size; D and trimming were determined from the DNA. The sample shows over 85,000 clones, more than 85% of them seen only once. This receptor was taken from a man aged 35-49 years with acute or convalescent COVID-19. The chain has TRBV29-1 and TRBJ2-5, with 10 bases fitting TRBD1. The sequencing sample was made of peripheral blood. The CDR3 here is CSVYPGTGATQETQYF. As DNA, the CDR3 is TGCAGCGTTTATCCCGGGACAGGGGCCACCCAAGAGACCCAGTACTTC. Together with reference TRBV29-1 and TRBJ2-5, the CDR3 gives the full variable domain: SAVISQKPSRDICQRGTSLTIQCQVDSQVTMMFWYRQQPGQSLTLIATANQGSEATYESGFVIDKFPISRPNLTFSTLTVSNMSPEDSSIYLCSVYPGTGATQETQYFGPGTRLLVL.